This entry features one TCR beta chain sequence. Its binding antigen is unknown. No clone much larger than this one lies a single base away; base qualities are absent. In the prospective study, participants were 18 to 89 years old, resided in fewer than 25 geographic areas of the United States, and were enrolled through a virtual design. In the prospective study, cohorts were assigned on the basis of participant-reported clinical history obtained from a screening survey and a study questionnaire. Recovered participants in ImmuneRACE Cohort 3 were defined as having two consecutive negative NP/OP PCR tests, clearance from a healthcare professional, or resolution of symptoms. In the prospective study, whole blood, serum and a nasopharyngeal or oropharyngeal swab were collected from each participant by mobile phlebotomists. Participants in the prospective study had the option to provide additional blood draws and questionnaires over an approximately 2-month period. Prospective study blood samples were shipped either frozen or at room temperature before DNA extraction.

Reading the germline V gene gives CDR1 SGHRS and CDR2 YFSETQ. V is pruned by 0 bases and J by 0 bases, leaving 2 bases of the junction without a gene match. The cysteine opens and the phenylalanine closes a CDR3 of 17 amino acids. The sequence is cut down to CDR3 DNA, 51 bases in frame from base 1. This specimen comes from a study of blood T cell repertoires in COVID-19 (dated by TCRdb to about 2020). In terms of the full investigation: The collaborator samples originated in the United States, Italy and Spain and spanned the acute and convalescent phases of COVID-19. The samples were drawn from the first 160 participants of the ongoing ImmuneRACE study and from 950 to 1,500 subjects provided by 6 global collaborators. Where available, HLA class I and class II types were obtained from metadata supplied by the sample provider rather than from assay-based typing. Nearly every sample came with metadata listing a de-identified subject ID, COVID-19 status, age in years and sex. The repertoires were released in a freely available public database meant as a resource for research on the immune response to SARS-CoV-2. The prospective study material was composed of cDNA or gDNA derived from T cells, B-cell-depleted T cells, or PBMCs. Subjects who had been exposed to COVID-19, were actively infected with it, or had recovered from it provided the deeply sampled blood TCRbeta repertoires that made up the dataset. The study at large found these results: How much clinical and demographic metadata was included differed by source and by participant, and the metadata was provided uncurated.

TCRbeta CDR3 regions were amplified from genomic DNA using the immunoSEQ Assay, a bias-controlled multiplex PCR. The original methods were these. The number of nucleated cells in each sample was estimated from the amplification of reference gene primers within the assay. Sequence reads were collapsed and filtered to measure the absolute abundance of every unique TCRbeta CDR3 rearrangement. For each sample, productive Simpson clonality was calculated as the square root of Simpson's diversity index over productive rearrangements. Held by TCRdb, this immuneACCESS table contains in-frame sequences only and omits some clones. Under half of the omission traces to an unresolved V gene where checked; the cause of the rest is unknown. From that table come the V and J calls and clone size; the DNA was used to work out D and trimming. Recorded for this sample are a few hundred thousand clones; approximately 81% of them occurred a single time. Roughly a sixth of the sample is held by the ten biggest clonotypes.

The material sequenced was PBMCs or T cells enriched from blood (not recorded which). The V gene is TRBV5-1 and the J gene is TRBJ1-6; 8 of the junction bases match TRBD1. The receptor's source is a man aged 35-49 years who had recovered from COVID-19. The DNA sequence follows: TGCGCCAGCAGCTTGGGACAGGGGAGCTCCTATAATTCACCCCTCCACTTT. It codes for CASSLGQGSSYNSPLHF.